Included here is one T cell receptor (beta chain) sequence, with context. The CDR3 runs to 14 residues. Trimming took 6 bases from V and 5 from J; bases not matched to a gene: 4. CDR1 and CDR2 (germline): MDHEN, SYDVKM. The study drew participants aged about 18 to 95 years from roughly 25 US areas. Two consecutive negative NP/OP PCR tests, clearance, or resolved symptoms defined Cohort 3 recovery. The sample is drawn from a study of blood T cell repertoires in COVID-19. Per the study methods: Reference gene primer amplification gave estimated nucleated cell counts. Produced via immunoSEQ multiplex PCR; TCRdb's table is partial and in-frame only. V and J calls plus clone size are reproduced from that table; the DNA served to infer D and trimming. The table shows about 270,000 clones, with 88% occurring only once.

This receptor was identified in a woman aged 25 to 39 who had recovered from COVID-19. This chain links TRBV28 with TRBJ1-4; 9 positions agree with TRBD1. The sequenced sample consisted of PBMCs or T cells enriched from blood (not recorded which). The CDR3 coding sequence is TGTGCCAGCAGCCACAGGGGGCCGAATGAAAAACTGTTTTTT. This encodes CASSHRGPNEKLFF.